The 4 T cell receptor beta chains in this list originate from one sample, sequenced in a study of tumor-infiltrating lymphocytes in primary liver carcinoma. TCR beta cDNA was prepared out of approximately 500 ng total RNA by means of a constant-region primer. Construction of TCR beta libraries relied on three successive nested multiplex PCR rounds employing slightly modified ARM-PCR. The first two PCR rounds used TRBV1-TRBV30 primers with a Cbeta primer, 9 to 11 cycles each. Each CDR3 protein gets one entry after TCRdb re-called the multiplex PCR reads with MiXCR. The sample has almost 45,000 distinct CDR3 sequences; roughly 74% are singletons. It was from approximately 22-30 mg of unsorted bulk tissue that RNA and DNA were co-extracted. Sequences were obtained from tumor-adjacent normal liver tissue. These receptors came from a woman aged 25 to 39 with primary liver carcinoma and hepatitis B virus infection.

About this clonotype itself: At one boundary the junction diverges from the germline segment, which might be a read error. The chain joins TRBV11-1 to TRBJ2-1; TRBD2 matches at 11 bases. Germline V CDR1 and CDR2: SGHAT, FQDESV (reference sequence). The CDR3 is 15 amino acids. This chain's CDR3 is CASSTGTSGYNGQSF. In DNA, the CDR3 is TGTGCCAGCAGTACCGGGACTAGCGGTTACAATGGGCAGTCCTTC.

Sample share makes this clonotype large. This chain links TRBV11-1 with TRBJ1-1, with a tentative D call TRBD1 (5 bases). Germline CDR1 and CDR2: SGHAT and FQDESV (reference sequence). The CDR3 runs to 14 residues. V was shortened by 3 bases and J by 3 bases, with 11 bases between the two germline ends. The CDR3 DNA is TGTGCCAGCAGCTTCGGGCAGGGCTACACTGAAGCTTTCTTT. As protein: CASSFGQGYTEAFF.

In regard to this clonotype: The junction shows a germline mismatch at one end, possibly a read error. The V and J genes are TRBV10-3 and TRBJ1-3; no definite D call. CDR1 and CDR2 (germline): ENHRY, SYGVKD. This CDR3 comprises 14 residues. This chain's CDR3 is CVISESVSGNTIYF. Written as DNA, the CDR3 is TGCGTCATCAGTGAGTCAGTTTCTGGCAACACCATATATTTT.

The chain uses TRBV20-1 and TRBJ2-5, with D unclear. Germline-derived CDR1 and CDR2 are DFQATT and SNEGSKA (reference sequence). The CDR3 spans 13 residues. Written as DNA, the CDR3 is TGCACTGCGCTCCTAAATCACCAAGAGACCCAGTACTTC. It specifies CTALLNHQETQYF.